The T cell receptor (beta chain) under discussion was sequenced for a study of blood T cell repertoires in COVID-19. In the study overall: Acute and convalescent COVID-19 samples came from the United States, Italy and Spain.

As processed by the authors: Scientists estimated how many nucleated cells there were by amplifying reference gene primers. Sequencing was performed with immunoSEQ multiplex PCR; in TCRdb, only in-frame clones are kept and a portion is missing. D and trimming were read from the DNA, whereas the V and J calls and clone size are those reported in that table. Here the sample spans under 150,000 clones, about 87% being singletons. The CDR3 extends over 18 amino acids. The germline V gene encodes CDR1 LGHDT and CDR2 YNNKEL (reference sequence). To note about this clone: The junction shows a germline mismatch at one end, possibly a read error.

The sequence was obtained from a woman in her forties with acute or convalescent COVID-19. Material for sequencing was peripheral blood. The chain couples TRBV3-1 (or the pseudogene TRBV3-2) to TRBJ1-5; maybe TRBD1 (5 bases). DNA for the CDR3: TGTGCCAGCAGACAAGGAGGAAGGAGGGGAGGGAGCAATCAGCCCCAGCATTTT. As protein: CASRQGGRRGGSNQPQHF.